The 10 T cell receptor beta chains below were found in one sample sequenced in a study of cytomegalovirus exposure and HLA in healthy donors. Primers: 60 Vbeta forward and 13 Jbeta reverse. Sequencing used immunoSEQ multiplex PCR; TCRdb keeps in-frame clones, though not all of them. Here the sample spans fewer than 140,000 clones, 60% to 80% being singletons. Sequencing input: PBMCs. These receptors were obtained from a boy aged 10-17 years in good health and CMV-seronegative.

This rearrangement joins TRBV5-1 to TRBJ2-7; 12 bases agree with TRBD2. Unmatched junction bases numbered 7, after V lost 3 bases and J lost 3 bases. Germline V gene data show CDR1 as SGHRS and CDR2 as YFSETQ. The CDR3 totals 16 residues. The CDR3 here is CASSSILAGGIYEQYF. DNA of the CDR3: TGCGCCAGCAGCTCCATCCTAGCGGGGGGGATCTACGAGCAGTACTTC.

CDR3 residues: CASSYTGTSGETQYF. CDR3 nucleotides: TGTGCCAGCAGTTACACCGGGACTAGCGGGGAGACCCAGTACTTC. The rearrangement uses TRBV6-5 and TRBJ2-5, with TRBD2 matching 12 bases. Germline V gives CDR1 MNHEY, CDR2 SVGAGI. This CDR3 region has 15 residues. V shed 2 bases and J 5 bases; nucleotides not matched to a gene: 3.

The chain combines TRBV5-1 with TRBJ1-1; 7 bases match TRBD1. V gave up 2 bases and J gave up 0 bases; unmatched junction bases: 4. CDR1 and CDR2 (germline): SGHRS, YFSETQ. The CDR3 runs to 15 residues. CDR3 amino acids: CASSFLGQVNTEAFF. In DNA, the CDR3 is TGCGCCAGCAGCTTTCTTGGACAGGTGAACACTGAAGCTTTCTTT.

This chain joins TRBV19 and TRBJ2-7; 9 nucleotides agree with TRBD1. There are 13 residues in the CDR3. Germline CDR1 LNHDA, CDR2 SQIVND (reference sequence). The V segment lost 7 bases and the J segment 4 bases; nucleotides outside the gene matches: 5. The CDR3 DNA follows: TGTGCCAGTAAAGGGACAGGGTCTTACGAGCAGTACTTC. This sequence encodes CASKGTGSYEQYF.

The V call is TRBV6-5, the J call TRBJ2-7, with 13 nucleotides matching TRBD2. CDR1 MNHEY and CDR2 SVGAGI come from the germline V gene. The CDR3 contains 16 residues. The junction had 3 bases not matched to a gene; V was cut back by 2 bases and J by 2 bases. The CDR3 loop reads CASSYRTSGGTYEQYF. The DNA for the CDR3 is TGTGCCAGCAGTTACCGGACTAGCGGGGGAACCTACGAGCAGTACTTC.

This clone was counted a few times. The chain has TRBV10-3 and TRBJ1-2; weak D call: TRBD1 (5 bases). This CDR3 is 14 amino acids long. CDR1 is ENHRY, CDR2 SYGVKD, per germline. Trimming took 2 bases from V and 5 from J, leaving 12 bases between them. CDR3 region: CAISEGTGTYGYTF. As DNA, the CDR3 is TGTGCCATCAGTGAGGGGACCGGGACTTATGGCTACACCTTC.

V usage is TRBV4-1 and J usage is TRBJ2-7; D perhaps matches TRBD1 (5 bases). The CDR3 runs to 15 residues. V was shortened by 0 bases and J by 2 bases, with 11 bases between the two germline ends. Per germline, CDR1 MGHRA and CDR2 YSYEKL. In nucleotides, the CDR3 is TGCGCCAGCAGCCAAGATAACGACAGACCCTACGAGCAGTACTTC. This codes for CASSQDNDRPYEQYF.

This chain uses TRBV6-4 with TRBJ2-4; 12 nucleotides agree with TRBD2. The germline V gene has CDR1 MRHNA and CDR2 SNTAGT. V gave up 0 bases and J gave up 6 bases; unmatched junction bases: 0. The CDR3 is 15 amino acids. CDR3 sequence reads: CASSDSTSGGNIQYF. CDR3 bases: TGTGCCAGCAGTGACTCGACTAGCGGGGGAAACATTCAGTACTTC.

This clone was found a few times. CDR3: CASSPDNQETQYF. The CDR3 DNA is TGCGCCAGCAGCCCGGACAACCAAGAGACCCAGTACTTC. This chain connects TRBV5-1 to TRBJ2-5; TRBD1 might be the D (5 bases). V lost 4 bases, J lost 0 bases, and 7 bases lay in between. Germline V CDR1 and CDR2: SGHRS, YFSETQ. CDR3 size: 13 residues.

This clone was detected once. The genes are TRBV30 and TRBJ2-7; D perhaps matches TRBD1 (6 bases). Trimming pared 0 bases from V and 3 bases from J, leaving 12 bases between. There are 14 residues in the CDR3. Germline CDR1 and CDR2: GTSNPN and SVGIG (reference sequence). The CDR3 DNA reads as TGTGCCTGGAGTGTGGGGGCCGGTGGCTACGAGCAGTACTTC. It translates to CAWSVGAGGYEQYF.